One and the same sample provided the 22 T cell receptor beta chains below, sequenced in a study of T-cell reconstitution after alpha-beta-depleted transplantation in children. A TCRbeta library incorporating unique molecular identifiers was prepared. Via MiXCR, TCRdb re-called the PCR reads, giving one row per CDR3 protein. Of fewer than 550,000 distinct CDR3 sequences in the sample, about 10% were seen once. This sample comprised PBMCs, obtained before TCRalphabeta/CD19-depleted stem cell transplant. The source of these receptors is a child aged 2-15 years with inherited bone marrow failure, due to receive a stem cell transplant.

This clonotype has a handful of counts. The chain is built from TRBV20-1 and TRBJ2-1, with TRBD2 identical over 9 bases. V trimming: 3 bases; J trimming: 1 base; junction bases outside the gene matches: 10. The CDR3 has 17 residues. Germline CDR1 and CDR2: DFQATT and SNEGSKA (reference sequence). CDR3 DNA: TGCAGTGCTAGTCCCCGTTATAGCGGGAGTTCCTACAATGAGCAGTTCTTC. Translation gives CSASPRYSGSSYNEQFF.

This clonotype was found once. Germline is not matched at one junction end, which may reflect a read error. This chain connects TRBV20-1 to TRBJ2-2, with D perhaps being TRBD1 or TRBD2 (5 bases each). CDR1 DFQATT and CDR2 SNEGSKA come from the germline V gene (reference sequence). The CDR3 contains 12 residues. The CDR3 DNA follows: TGCGGGGCTCCAGGAATAACCGGGGACCTGTTTTTT. As protein: CGAPGITGDLFF.

The table lists this clonotype with many counts. This chain joins TRBV29-1 and TRBJ1-2, with D unclear. The CDR3 has 12 residues. CDR1 SQVTM and CDR2 ANQGSEA come from the germline V gene. With 4 bases removed from V and 0 bases from J, the gap between germline ends came to 6 bases. CDR3 sequence: CSVVGSNYGYTF. CDR3 nucleotides: TGCAGCGTTGTTGGTTCTAACTATGGCTACACCTTC.

This clonotype was counted at least ten times. At one boundary the junction diverges from the germline segment, which might be a read error. The CDR3 nucleotides are TGTGCCAGCAGTTTCGGACCTCGTCAGAACTTC. Protein sequence: CASSFGPRQNF. The genes are TRBV12-3 or TRBV12-4 and TRBJ2-5, with D uncertain. This CDR3 contains 11 residues.

This clonotype was observed at least ten times. CDR3 nucleotides: TGTGCCAGTACTCGGACAGGGGGGAGGAACACTGAAGCTTTCTTT. Protein product: CASTRTGGRNTEAFF. The V call is TRBV19, the J call TRBJ1-1; 10 positions agree with TRBD1. The junction had 6 bases not matched to a gene; V was cut back by 7 bases and J by 1 base. The CDR3 loop spans 15 amino acids. Germline V CDR1 and CDR2: LNHDA, SQIVND (reference sequence).

In its sample, this clonotype was seen many times. This chain connects TRBV25-1 to TRBJ2-7; no clear D. This CDR3 contains 17 residues. Between the trimmed V and J ends, which lost 4 bases and 5 bases, there was a span of 24 bases. Germline V gene lookup returns CDR1 MGHDK and CDR2 SYGVNS. CDR3 coding DNA: TGTGCCAGCAGTGGTGAGGAGAATAGACGAGAAAAAGACGAGCAGTACTTC. Translating gives CASSGEENRREKDEQYF.

This clonotype showed up many times. The chain carries TRBV9 and TRBJ2-4, with 7 bases that match TRBD2. The length of the CDR3 is 16 residues. In germline, CDR1 is SGDLS, CDR2 YYNGEE. Losses at the gene ends were 0 bases for V and 5 bases for J; bases not matched to a gene: 8. In DNA, the CDR3 is TGTGCCAGCAGCGTAGGGGGAGGGAGTCCTGAAAACATTCAGTACTTC. Its translation is CASSVGGGSPENIQYF.

The sample holds many counts of this clonotype. This chain joins TRBV4-1 and TRBJ1-5; D might be TRBD1 (5 bases). The CDR3 loop spans 17 amino acids. From germline, CDR1 is MGHRA and CDR2 YSYEKL. V lost 0 bases and J 4 bases, leaving 16 bases between the germline ends. The chain's CDR3 is CASSQDGGGVGNQPQHF. For the CDR3, the DNA is TGCGCCAGCAGCCAAGATGGAGGAGGGGTTGGGAATCAGCCCCAGCATTTT.

This clonotype was seen more than once but under ten times. The rearrangement joins TRBV4-3 to TRBJ2-5; weak D call: TRBD2 (5 bases). Germline assignment: CDR1 LGHNA and CDR2 YSLEER. The CDR3 consists of 14 residues. The V end was cut by 0 bases, the J end by 3 bases, with 8 bases between. The CDR3: CASSQELEEETQYF. CDR3 DNA sequence: TGCGCCAGCAGCCAAGAACTAGAAGAAGAGACCCAGTACTTC.

Points on this clonotype: Germline is not matched at one junction end, which may reflect a read error. The V gene is TRBV14, the J gene TRBJ2-7; 10 bases fit TRBD1. This CDR3 comprises 13 residues. Germline V gene data show CDR1 as SGHDN and CDR2 as FVKESK. DNA of the CDR3: TGTGCCAGCAGCCCCTTAGCCGGGACAGGGGAACACTTC. Protein: CASSPLAGTGEHF.

This clonotype showed up many times. The chain recombines TRBV4-3 with TRBJ2-7, with D perhaps being TRBD1 or TRBD2 (5 bases each). V was shortened by 0 bases and J by 4 bases, with 16 bases between the two germline ends. Germline CDR1 and CDR2: LGHNA and YSLEER. CDR3 length equals 16 residues. CDR3 sequence reads: CASSQDRQGPGYEQYF. CDR3 sequence (DNA): TGCGCCAGCAGCCAAGATCGTCAGGGCCCGGGGTACGAGCAGTACTTC.

Comment on this clonotype: A read error may account for a junction end that differs from germline. The rearrangement links TRBV28 to TRBJ2-7, with 9 bases aligning to TRBD2. CDR3 length: 15 amino acids. Germline CDR1 and CDR2: MDHEN and SYDVKM. The CDR3 bases are TGTGACAGCAGTTTTCGACTAGCGGACTCCTACGAGCAGTACTTC. Its protein product is CDSSFRLADSYEQYF.

This clonotype was counted at least ten times. The CDR3, as DNA: TGCAGTGCTAGTTCCCCCCGAGCGGGTTCCTACAATGAGCAGTTCTTC. Its protein product is CSASSPRAGSYNEQFF. The rearrangement joins TRBV20-1 to TRBJ2-1; TRBD2 might be the D (6 bases). Germline CDR1 reads DFQATT; CDR2 reads SNEGSKA (reference sequence). The CDR3 contains 16 residues. Trimming stripped 3 bases from V and 1 base from J, with 16 bases between.

This clonotype was detected ten times or more. The CDR3 reads CASSQERYWEQYF. In DNA, the CDR3 is TGCGCCAGCAGCCAAGAGCGGTATTGGGAGCAGTACTTC. The V and J genes are TRBV4-3 and TRBJ2-7, with D uncertain. In germline, CDR1 is LGHNA, CDR2 YSLEER. There are 13 residues in the CDR3. V was trimmed by 0 bases and J by 7 bases, leaving 10 bases between them.

This clonotype showed up many times. This rearrangement joins TRBV6-5 to TRBJ1-2; 9 nucleotides agree with TRBD1. Germline V gene data show CDR1 as MNHEY and CDR2 as SVGAGI. Losses at the gene ends were 2 bases for V and 4 bases for J; bases not matched to a gene: 5. This CDR3 is 15 amino acids long. The CDR3 region is CASSYTGGLSYGYTF. CDR3 in DNA: TGTGCCAGCAGTTACACAGGGGGCCTCTCCTATGGCTACACCTTC.

In its sample, this clonotype was seen many times. The V and J genes are TRBV19 and TRBJ2-5, with D hard to call. The CDR3 has 15 residues. The V end was cut by 5 bases, the J end by 5 bases, with 18 bases between. Per germline, CDR1 LNHDA and CDR2 SQIVND (reference sequence). CDR3: CASSPSGLGHETQYF. DNA for the CDR3: TGTGCCAGTAGTCCCTCGGGTTTGGGTCATGAGACCCAGTACTTC.

This clonotype came up many times. The V call is TRBV13, the J call TRBJ2-7; tentatively, D is TRBD1 or TRBD2 (6 bases each). The CDR3 loop spans 15 amino acids. The V gene's germline CDR1 is PRHDT and CDR2 FYEKMQ (reference sequence). The ends were cut back, 5 bases at V and 2 bases at J, with 16 bases in the middle. The CDR3 is CASSIQGTHTYEQYF. CDR3 nucleotide sequence: TGTGCCAGCAGCATCCAGGGGACTCACACCTACGAGCAGTACTTC.

V and J are TRBV28 and TRBJ2-7; D possibly matches TRBD1 or TRBD2 (5 bases each). Trimming removed 5 bases at V and 7 bases at J, with 21 bases between. The CDR3 has 15 amino acids. Looked up from germline, CDR1 is MDHEN and CDR2 is SYDVKM. The CDR3 region has the DNA TGTGCCAGCAGTCCAACCGGGGCCCGGCAAGGGGAGCAGTACTTC. It is translated as CASSPTGARQGEQYF.

J is TRBJ2-5 and V is TRBV23-1; 8 nucleotides agree with TRBD1. TRBV23-1 is an ORF for which the function is uncertain. This CDR3 is 14 amino acids long. V was pared by 6 bases and J by 1 base, with 4 bases of the junction left unmatched. Written as DNA, the CDR3 is TGCGCCAGCAGGCCAGGGACAGGCCAAGAGACCCAGTACTTC. This translates into CASRPGTGQETQYF.

This clonotype was observed at least ten times. The V gene is TRBV20-1, the J gene TRBJ2-1; possibly TRBD2 for D (6 bases). V lost 2 bases and J lost 5, with 25 bases in between. CDR1 is DFQATT, CDR2 SNEGSKA, per germline (reference sequence). This CDR3 comprises 18 residues. In DNA, the CDR3 is TGCAGTGCTAGATCGGTGTCGCGGGGAGGAACTATCCACAATGAGCAGTTCTTC. Translated, it gives CSARSVSRGGTIHNEQFF.

This clonotype was detected many times. The V and J genes are TRBV12-3 or TRBV12-4 and TRBJ2-3, with 14 bases matching TRBD2. The CDR3 spans 21 residues. V was clipped by 3 bases and J by 1 base; unmatched bases: 15. The CDR3 region is CASSFRALGLAGAGGTDTQYF. CDR3 in DNA: TGTGCCAGCAGTTTCCGTGCGCTGGGACTAGCGGGAGCAGGAGGCACAGATACGCAGTATTTT.

This clonotype has at least ten counts. The V gene is TRBV20-1, the J gene TRBJ2-5; D not resolved. Between the trimmed V and J ends, which lost 5 bases and 2 bases, there was a span of 12 bases. Germline loops: CDR1 DFQATT, CDR2 SNEGSKA (reference sequence). This CDR3 is 13 amino acids long. CDR3 sequence: CSAADGLQETQYF. In DNA, the CDR3 is TGCAGTGCTGCGGACGGGCTTCAAGAGACCCAGTACTTC.